This entry features one TCR beta chain sequence. The identical CDR3 is also encoded by other nucleotide sequences in the sample. The entry originates in a study of blood T cell repertoires in COVID-19. Original methodology: Reference gene primers were amplified, and this amplification served to estimate nucleated cell counts. The assay was immunoSEQ multiplex PCR, and TCRdb's table has in-frame clones only and misses some. V, J and clone size reflect that table, while D and trimming were determined from the DNA. The table includes about 39,000 clones, 70% to 90% detected once. V shed 5 bases and J shed 8 bases, with 10 bases lying between them. The CDR3 contains 13 residues. Germline V gives CDR1 SGHNT, CDR2 YENEEA.

Material: peripheral blood. The chain is built from TRBV11-3 and TRBJ1-6; the D gene is possibly TRBD1 (6 bases). This TCR derives from a human donor in a cohort sampled during active COVID-19. CDR3 sequence reads: CASSLNRDSPLHF. Here the CDR3 DNA reads TGTGCCAGCAGCCTGAACAGGGATTCACCCCTCCACTTT.